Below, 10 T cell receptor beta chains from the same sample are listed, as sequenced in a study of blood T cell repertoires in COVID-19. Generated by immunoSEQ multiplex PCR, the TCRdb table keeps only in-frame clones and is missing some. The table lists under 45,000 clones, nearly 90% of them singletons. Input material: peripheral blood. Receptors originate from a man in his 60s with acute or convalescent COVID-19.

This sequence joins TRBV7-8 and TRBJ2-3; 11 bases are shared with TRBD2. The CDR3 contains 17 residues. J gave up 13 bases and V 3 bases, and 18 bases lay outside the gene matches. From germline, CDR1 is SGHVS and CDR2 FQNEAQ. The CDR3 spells CASSFTPTSGIQIREYF. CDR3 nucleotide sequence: TGTGCCAGCAGCTTCACTCCGACTAGCGGGATACAGATACGCGAGTATTTT.

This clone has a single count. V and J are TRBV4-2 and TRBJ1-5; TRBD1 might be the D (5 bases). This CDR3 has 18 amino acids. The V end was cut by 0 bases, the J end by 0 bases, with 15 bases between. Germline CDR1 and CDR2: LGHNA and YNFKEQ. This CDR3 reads CASSQDFGGEYSNQPQHF. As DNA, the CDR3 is TGTGCCAGCAGCCAAGATTTCGGGGGGGAATATAGCAATCAGCCCCAGCATTTT.

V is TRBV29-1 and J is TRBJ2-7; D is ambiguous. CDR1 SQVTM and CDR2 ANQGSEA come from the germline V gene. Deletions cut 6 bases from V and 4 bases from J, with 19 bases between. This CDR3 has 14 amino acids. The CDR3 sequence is CSVSQATSAYEQYF. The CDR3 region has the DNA TGCAGCGTCTCCCAGGCCACATCGGCTTACGAGCAGTACTTC.

This CDR3 reads CAISGGQGSRGAFF. CDR3 sequence (DNA): TGTGCCATCAGTGGGGGACAGGGCTCCCGCGGAGCTTTCTTT. The rearrangement uses TRBV10-3 and TRBJ1-1; 9 positions agree with TRBD1. CDR3 length: 14 residues. CDR1 ENHRY and CDR2 SYGVKD come from the germline V gene. J lost 10 bases, V lost 4 bases, and 10 bases had no gene match.

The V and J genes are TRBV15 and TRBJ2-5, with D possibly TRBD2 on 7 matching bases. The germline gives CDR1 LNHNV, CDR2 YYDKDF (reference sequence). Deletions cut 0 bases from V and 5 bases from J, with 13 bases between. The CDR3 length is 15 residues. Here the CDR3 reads CATSRDWSGGETQYF. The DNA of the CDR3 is TGTGCCACCAGCAGAGATTGGTCGGGGGGCGAGACCCAGTACTTC.

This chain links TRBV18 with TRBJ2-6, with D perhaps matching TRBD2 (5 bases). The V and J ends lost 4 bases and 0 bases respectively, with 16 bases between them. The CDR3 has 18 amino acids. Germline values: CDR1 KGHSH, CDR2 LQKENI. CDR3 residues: CASSQNGETVSGANVLTF. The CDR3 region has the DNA TGTGCCAGCTCACAAAACGGGGAGACGGTCTCTGGGGCCAACGTCCTGACTTTC.

CDR3 bases: TGTGCCTGGAGTTCCCCACGGCGGAATCAGCCCCAGCATTTT. It specifies CAWSSPRRNQPQHF. The chain uses TRBV30 and TRBJ1-5; no reliable D call. Looked up from germline, CDR1 is GTSNPN and CDR2 is SVGIG (reference sequence). V was shortened by 2 bases and J by 4 bases, with 12 bases between the two germline ends. There are 14 residues in the CDR3.

CDR3: CATAGLAGGLAKNIQYF. The CDR3 DNA reads TGTGCCACGGCGGGACTAGCGGGGGGATTAGCCAAAAACATTCAGTACTTC. The chain links TRBV15 to TRBJ2-4, with 15 bases identical to TRBD2. Per germline, CDR1 LNHNV and CDR2 YYDKDF (reference sequence). V was clipped by 9 bases and J by 0 bases; unmatched bases: 6. This CDR3 region has 17 residues. The entire variable domain, with the rest obtained from reference TRBV15 and TRBJ2-4, is as follows: DAMVIQNPRYQVTQFGKPVTLSCSQTLNHNVMYWYQQKSSQAPKLLFHYYDKDFNNEADTPDNFQSRRPNTSFCFLDIRSPGLGDTAMYLCATAGLAGGLAKNIQYFGAGTRLSVL.

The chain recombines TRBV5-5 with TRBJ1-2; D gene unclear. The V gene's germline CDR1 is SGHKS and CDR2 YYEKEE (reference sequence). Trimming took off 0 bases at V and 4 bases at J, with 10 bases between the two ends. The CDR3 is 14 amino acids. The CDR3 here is CASSLANGFYGYTF. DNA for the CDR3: TGTGCCAGCAGCTTGGCAAACGGGTTCTATGGCTACACCTTC.

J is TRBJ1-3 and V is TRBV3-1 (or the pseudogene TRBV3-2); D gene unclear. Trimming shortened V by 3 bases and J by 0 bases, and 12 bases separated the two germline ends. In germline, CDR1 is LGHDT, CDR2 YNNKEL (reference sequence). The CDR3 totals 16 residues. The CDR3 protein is CASSHPIRASGNTIYF. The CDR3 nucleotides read TGTGCCAGCAGCCACCCGATACGCGCCTCTGGAAACACCATATATTTT.